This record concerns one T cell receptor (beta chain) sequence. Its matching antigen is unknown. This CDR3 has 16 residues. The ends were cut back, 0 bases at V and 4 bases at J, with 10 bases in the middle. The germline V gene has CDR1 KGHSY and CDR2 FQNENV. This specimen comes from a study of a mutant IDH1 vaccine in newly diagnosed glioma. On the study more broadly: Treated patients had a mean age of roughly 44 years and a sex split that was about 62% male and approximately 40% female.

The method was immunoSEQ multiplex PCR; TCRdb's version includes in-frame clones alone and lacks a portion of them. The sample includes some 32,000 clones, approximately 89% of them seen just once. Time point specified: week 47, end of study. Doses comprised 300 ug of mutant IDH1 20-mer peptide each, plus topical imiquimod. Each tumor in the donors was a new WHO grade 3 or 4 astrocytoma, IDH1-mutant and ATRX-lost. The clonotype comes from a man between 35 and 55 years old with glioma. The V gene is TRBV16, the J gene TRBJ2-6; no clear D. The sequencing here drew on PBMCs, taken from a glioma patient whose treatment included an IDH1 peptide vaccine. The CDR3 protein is CASSQSLGSGANVLTF. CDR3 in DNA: TGTGCCAGCAGCCAATCGTTAGGTAGCGGGGCCAACGTCCTGACTTTC.